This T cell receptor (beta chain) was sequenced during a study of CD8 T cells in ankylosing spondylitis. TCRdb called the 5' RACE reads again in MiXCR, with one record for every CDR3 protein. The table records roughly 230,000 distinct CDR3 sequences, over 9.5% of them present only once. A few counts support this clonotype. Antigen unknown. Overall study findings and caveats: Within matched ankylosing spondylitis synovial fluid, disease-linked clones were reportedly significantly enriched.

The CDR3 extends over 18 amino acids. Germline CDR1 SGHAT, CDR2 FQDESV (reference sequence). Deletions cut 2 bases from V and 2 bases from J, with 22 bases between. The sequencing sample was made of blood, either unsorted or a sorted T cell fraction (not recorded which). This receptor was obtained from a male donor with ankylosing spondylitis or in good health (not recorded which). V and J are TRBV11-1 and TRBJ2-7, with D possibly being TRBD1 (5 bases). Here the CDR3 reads CASSLILIAQGLTYEQYF. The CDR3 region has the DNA TGTGCCAGCAGCTTAATTCTAATCGCGCAGGGTTTAACCTACGAGCAGTACTTC.